This paragraph covers one T cell receptor beta chain sequence. Its cognate antigen is unknown. The CDR3 totals 13 residues. The germline V gene encodes CDR1 ENHRY and CDR2 SYGVKD. The ends were cut back, 10 bases at V and 3 bases at J, with 13 bases in the middle. This sample was taken from a study of blood T cells in healthy people across ages. Study results and caveats: Expanded clonotype changes were possibly confounded by unknown donor CMV status.

Through a sample-barcoded 5' primer and a J-beta primer mix, a second PCR was run for 7 to 11 cycles. Each CDR3 protein is one row after TCRdb ran MiXCR on the 5' RACE reads. In the table there are around 500,000 distinct CDR3 sequences, around half of which are singletons. The chain links TRBV10-3 to TRBJ2-1; D ambiguous. The sample was blood. This sequence originates from an older man in good health. DNA for the CDR3: TGTGCCACGAAAAACCAGGACTACAATGAGCAGTTCTTC. This codes for CATKNQDYNEQFF.